The 20 T cell receptor beta chains reported below all come from one sample, sequenced in a study of T cells in Graves' hyperthyroidism and ophthalmopathy. Amplified regions were TCR beta CDR3 sequences from RNA transcripts. The study used the HTBI primer set for a first-round RT-PCR of the TCR CDR3. In TCRdb, the multiplex PCR reads were re-called with MiXCR into one record per CDR3 protein. Altogether approximately 520,000 distinct CDR3 sequences are present, about 24% being singletons, with the ten largest covering approximately 11%. Sequencing was performed on blood. The receptors were sampled from a woman aged 25 to 39 with Graves' ophthalmopathy.

V gene TRBV7-6 combines with J gene TRBJ1-5; 7 positions match TRBD1. The V and J ends lost 2 bases and 0 bases, in that order; junction bases with no gene match: 13. In germline, CDR1 is SGHVS, CDR2 FNYEAQ. The CDR3 is 19 residues long. CDR3 in DNA: TGTGCCAGCAGCTTATTGAGTGGGGACAGCCCCTATAGCAATCAGCCCCAGCATTTT. This codes for CASSLLSGDSPYSNQPQHF.

As regards this clonotype: Being one base from a much bigger clone, this may be a read error. The CDR3 coding sequence is TGTGCCAGCAGGCGGGAGGTGGGGTCGTTTAATCAGCCCCATCATTTT. It encodes CASRREVGSFNQPHHF. The V and J genes are TRBV28 and TRBJ1-5; D not certain. This CDR3 contains 16 residues. Germline V gives CDR1 MDHEN, CDR2 SYDVKM.

The chain uses TRBV10-2 and TRBJ1-6; D unresolved. Deletions cut 6 bases from V and 13 bases from J, with 19 bases between. Germline loops: CDR1 WSHSY, CDR2 SAAADI. The CDR3 runs 14 residues. CDR3 sequence (DNA): TGCGCCAGCAGCCTCGGGCCGGGAGGCTCCCCCCTCCACTTT. It yields the protein CASSLGPGGSPLHF.

The V call is TRBV20-1, the J call TRBJ1-1; 10 bases map to TRBD1. CDR1 is DFQATT, CDR2 SNEGSKA, per germline (reference sequence). V shed 2 bases and J 4 bases; nucleotides not matched to a gene: 4. This CDR3 has 14 amino acids. The CDR3 sequence: CSARMGQGITEAFF. The DNA of the CDR3 is TGCAGTGCTAGAATGGGACAGGGGATCACTGAAGCTTTCTTT.

The rearrangement joins TRBV2 to TRBJ1-5; 9 bases fit TRBD1. CDR1 and CDR2 from the germline V gene are SNHLY and FYNNEI. The V gene end was trimmed by 7 bases and the J gene end by 0 bases; junction bases not matched to a gene: 7. This CDR3 comprises 16 residues. This chain's CDR3 is CASNGDRAASNQPQHF. CDR3 coding DNA: TGTGCCAGCAATGGGGACAGGGCGGCTAGCAATCAGCCCCAGCATTTT. Filled out from reference TRBV2 and TRBJ1-5, the complete variable domain reads EPEVTQTPSHQVTQMGQEVILRCVPISNHLYFYWYRQILGQKVEFLVSFYNNEISEKSEIFDDQFSVERPDGSNFTLKIRSTKLEDSAMYFCASNGDRAASNQPQHFGDGTRLSIL.

This clonotype was observed a few times. This could be a read error, since a much larger clone is one nucleotide away. The chain couples TRBV7-9 to TRBJ1-1; possible D gene TRBD1, 6 bases. Looked up from germline, CDR1 is SEHNR and CDR2 is FQNEAQ (reference sequence). This CDR3 region has 15 residues. V lost 7 bases and J 0 bases, leaving 15 bases between the germline ends. The CDR3 here is CASIEEQGLNTEAFF. DNA of the CDR3: TGTGCCAGCATCGAAGAACAGGGTTTGAACACTGAAGCTTTCTTT. Full variable domain (missing parts from reference TRBV7-9 and TRBJ1-1): DTGVSQNPRHKITKRGQNVTFRCDPISEHNRLYWYRQTLGQGPEFLTYFQNEAQLEKSRLLSDRFSAERPKGSFSTLEIQRTEQGDSAMYLCASIEEQGLNTEAFFGQGTRLTVV.

This clonotype was picked up many times. The CDR3 loop is CASSIGEGTEAFF. The CDR3, as DNA: TGTGCCAGTAGTATAGGGGAAGGCACTGAAGCTTTCTTT. The chain carries TRBV19 and TRBJ1-1; D unclear. Looked up from germline, CDR1 is LNHDA and CDR2 is SQIVND (reference sequence). This CDR3 has 13 residues. The ends were cut back, 1 base at V and 4 bases at J, with 7 bases in the middle.

This clonotype has at least ten counts. The chain uses TRBV6-1 and TRBJ2-7; 7 bases agree with TRBD2. Germline CDR1 MNHNS, CDR2 SASEGT. The trim removed 5 bases at V and 5 bases at J, leaving 15 bases unmatched. The CDR3 loop spans 16 amino acids. In DNA form, the CDR3 reads TGTGCCAGCAGTAATCCCCGGAAAGCGGGGCACAACGAGCAGTACTTC. Residues: CASSNPRKAGHNEQYF.

This clonotype showed up just a few times. V and J are TRBV14 and TRBJ1-2, with D unclear. Germline CDR1 and CDR2: SGHDN and FVKESK. The CDR3 covers 15 residues. V lost 1 base, J lost 4 bases, and 13 bases lay in between. The CDR3 loop is CASSQGVSGVYGYTF. The CDR3 DNA follows: TGTGCCAGCAGCCAAGGGGTGTCGGGCGTCTATGGCTACACCTTC.

This clonotype has just one count. V usage is TRBV4-2 and J usage is TRBJ1-1; D ambiguous. The CDR3 is 15 residues long. The germline gives CDR1 LGHNA, CDR2 YNFKEQ. V was clipped by 1 base and J by 1 base, with 10 bases between them. CDR3 in amino acids: CASSQGGQRNTEAFF. The CDR3 DNA is TGTGCCAGCAGCCAAGGCGGCCAGAGGAACACTGAAGCTTTCTTT.

This clonotype was detected ten times or more. The chain joins TRBV19 to TRBJ2-7; 11 nucleotides match TRBD1. Per the germline V gene, CDR1 is LNHDA and CDR2 is SQIVND (reference sequence). V lost 3 bases to trimming and J lost 5 bases; unmatched junction nucleotides: 6. This CDR3 is built from 15 residues. Here the CDR3 reads CASSISDRGQNEQYF. For the CDR3, the DNA is TGTGCCAGTAGTATCTCGGACAGGGGGCAAAACGAGCAGTACTTC.

This clonotype has at least ten counts. The chain is built from TRBV30 and TRBJ2-2; possibly TRBD2 for D (5 bases). Germline V CDR1 and CDR2: GTSNPN, SVGIG (reference sequence). CDR3 length: 12 residues. V shed 3 bases and J shed 5 bases, with 7 bases lying between them. CDR3 sequence reads: CAWRRETGELFF. CDR3 DNA: TGTGCCTGGAGAAGGGAGACCGGGGAGCTGTTTTTT.

Ten or more counts support this clonotype. The V call is TRBV6-1, the J call TRBJ2-5, with 9 bases identical to TRBD1. V was clipped by 5 bases and J by 5 bases; unmatched bases: 12. The CDR3 contains 16 residues. Per germline, CDR1 MNHNS and CDR2 SASEGT. The CDR3 protein is CASSPDRGLPSETQYF. CDR3 coding DNA: TGTGCCAGCAGTCCGGACAGGGGACTACCTTCTGAGACCCAGTACTTC.

The chain recombines TRBV30 with TRBJ1-1; 8 bases match TRBD1. V gave up 2 bases and J gave up 1 base; unmatched junction bases: 3. CDR1 and CDR2 (germline): GTSNPN, SVGIG (reference sequence). The CDR3 contains 14 residues. CDR3 in amino acids: CAWSRGQGNTEAFF. The CDR3 nucleotides read TGTGCCTGGAGTAGAGGACAGGGGAACACTGAAGCTTTCTTT.

This sequence joins TRBV19 and TRBJ1-2; the D is unclear. The germline V and J ends were trimmed by 4 bases and 2 bases, with 17 bases remaining between them. The CDR3 runs to 16 residues. Germline lookup yields CDR1 LNHDA and CDR2 SQIVND (reference sequence). The CDR3 DNA reads as TGTGCCAGTAGTAACCCAAATGCTGCGGGGAACTATGGCTACACCTTC. It specifies CASSNPNAAGNYGYTF.

The rearrangement joins TRBV6-9 to TRBJ1-5; TRBD1 matches 7 bases. Germline V gene lookup returns CDR1 MNHGY and CDR2 SVAAGI. The junction had 20 bases not matched to a gene; V was cut back by 8 bases and J by 4 bases. The CDR3 covers 18 residues. CDR3 DNA sequence: TGTGCCAGCTGGACCGACAGGGAGGATGAGGCGATGAATCAGCCCCAGCATTTT. Its protein product is CASWTDREDEAMNQPQHF.

This clonotype was observed at least ten times. V is TRBV19 and J is TRBJ2-7; 9 bases match TRBD1. This CDR3 comprises 13 residues. Germline V gives CDR1 LNHDA, CDR2 SQIVND (reference sequence). The trim removed 7 bases at V and 5 bases at J, leaving 6 bases unmatched. CDR3 amino acids: CASKAQGADEQYF. In DNA form, the CDR3 reads TGTGCCAGTAAAGCACAGGGGGCAGACGAGCAGTACTTC.

The CDR3 bases are TGTGCCAGCAGCTTAGCCCTGGGACTAGCGGGGGACCTGAACACCGGGGAGCTGTTTTTT. This encodes CASSLALGLAGDLNTGELFF. The V and J genes are TRBV11-1 and TRBJ2-2; 14 nucleotides match TRBD2. The CDR3 loop spans 20 amino acids. Germline V gene lookup returns CDR1 SGHAT and CDR2 FQDESV (reference sequence). J gave up 1 base and V 0 bases, and 7 bases lay outside the gene matches.

This clonotype was counted a few times. The V and J genes are TRBV7-6 and TRBJ2-5; 15 nucleotides agree with TRBD2. After removal of 0 bases from V and 5 bases from J, the junction contained 7 bases not matched to a gene. This CDR3 contains 18 residues. Germline V gives CDR1 SGHVS, CDR2 FNYEAQ. CDR3 DNA sequence: TGTGCCAGCAGCTTAGCGAGGACTAGCGGGGGGGCCGGGGAGACCCAGTACTTC. It encodes CASSLARTSGGAGETQYF.

The sample holds many counts of this clonotype. V and J are TRBV19 and TRBJ1-1, with D possibly matching TRBD1 (6 bases). The ends were cut back, 3 bases at V and 1 base at J, with 9 bases in the middle. Germline V gives CDR1 LNHDA, CDR2 SQIVND (reference sequence). This CDR3 comprises 14 residues. CDR3 loop: CASSITGWNTEAFF. The CDR3 DNA reads as TGTGCCAGTAGTATCACAGGGTGGAACACTGAAGCTTTCTTT.